Here is one T cell receptor (beta chain) with its context. Its target is not known. Runs used v3.0 of the immunoSEQ assay and were done at survey level. This table comes from immunoSEQ multiplex PCR, and its TCRdb copy is limited to in-frame clones, with some not included. The table includes about 27,000 clones, roughly four fifths detected once. These data originate in a study of long-term antiretroviral therapy in people with HIV. Points from the study as a whole: Post-treatment diversity went higher with ART but stayed below transplant donor controls.

The sequence was collected from a man between 50 and 59 years old with HIV. The sequencing used unsorted PBMCs, collected 2.9 years after starting antiretroviral therapy.

Here the CDR3 reads CASSPRLAGGNEQFF. The DNA for the CDR3 is TGTGCCAGCAGCCCAAGACTAGCGGGGGGGAATGAGCAGTTCTTC. V and J are TRBV7-9 and TRBJ2-1; 14 bases line up with TRBD2. CDR3 length: 15 amino acids. Germline CDR1 and CDR2: SEHNR and FQNEAQ (reference sequence). V lost 5 bases, J lost 7 bases, and 4 bases stayed unmatched.